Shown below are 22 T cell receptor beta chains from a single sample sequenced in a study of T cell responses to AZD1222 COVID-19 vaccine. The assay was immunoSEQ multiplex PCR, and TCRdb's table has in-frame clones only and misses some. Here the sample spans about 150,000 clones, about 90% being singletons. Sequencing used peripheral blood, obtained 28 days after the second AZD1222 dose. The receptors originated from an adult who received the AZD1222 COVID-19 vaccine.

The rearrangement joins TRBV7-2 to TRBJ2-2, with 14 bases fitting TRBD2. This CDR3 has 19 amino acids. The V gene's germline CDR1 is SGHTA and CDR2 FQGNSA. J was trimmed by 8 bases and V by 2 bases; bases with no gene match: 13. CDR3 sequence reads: CASSLQPGLAGDRGGELFF. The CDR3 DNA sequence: TGTGCCAGCAGCTTACAGCCGGGACTAGCGGGAGATCGTGGAGGGGAGCTGTTTTTT.

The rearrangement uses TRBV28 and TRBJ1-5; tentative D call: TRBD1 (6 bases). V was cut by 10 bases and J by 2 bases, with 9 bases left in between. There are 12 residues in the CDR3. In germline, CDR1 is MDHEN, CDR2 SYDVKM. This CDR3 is CAIQGRNQPQHF. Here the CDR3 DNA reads TGTGCCATCCAGGGGCGCAATCAGCCCCAGCATTTT.

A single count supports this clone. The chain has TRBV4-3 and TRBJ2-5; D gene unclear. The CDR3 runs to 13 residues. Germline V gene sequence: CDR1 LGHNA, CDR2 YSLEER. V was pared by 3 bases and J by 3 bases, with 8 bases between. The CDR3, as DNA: TGCGCCAGCAGCCATACAGCCAAAGAGACCCAGTACTTC. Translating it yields CASSHTAKETQYF.

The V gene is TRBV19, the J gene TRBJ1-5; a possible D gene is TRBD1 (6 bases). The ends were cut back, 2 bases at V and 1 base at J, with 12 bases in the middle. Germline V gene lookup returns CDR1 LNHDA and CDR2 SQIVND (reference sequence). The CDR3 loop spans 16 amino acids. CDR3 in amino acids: CASSIFGRGSNQPQHF. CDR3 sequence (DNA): TGTGCCAGTAGTATATTTGGGAGGGGGAGCAATCAGCCCCAGCATTTT.

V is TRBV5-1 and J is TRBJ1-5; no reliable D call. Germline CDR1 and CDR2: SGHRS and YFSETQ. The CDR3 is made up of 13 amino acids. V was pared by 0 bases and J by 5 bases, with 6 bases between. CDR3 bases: TGCGCCAGCAGCTTGGAAAAGGATCAGCCCCAGCATTTT. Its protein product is CASSLEKDQPQHF.

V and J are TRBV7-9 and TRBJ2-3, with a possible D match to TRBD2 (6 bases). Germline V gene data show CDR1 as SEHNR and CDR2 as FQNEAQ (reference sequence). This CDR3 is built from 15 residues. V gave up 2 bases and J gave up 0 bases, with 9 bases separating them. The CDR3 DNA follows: TGTGCCAGCAGCTTACGGAGCGGGAGCACAGATACGCAGTATTTT. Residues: CASSLRSGSTDTQYF. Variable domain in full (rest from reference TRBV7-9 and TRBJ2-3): DTGVSQNPRHKITKRGQNVTFRCDPISEHNRLYWYRQTLGQGPEFLTYFQNEAQLEKSRLLSDRFSAERPKGSFSTLEIQRTEQGDSAMYLCASSLRSGSTDTQYFGPGTRLTVL.

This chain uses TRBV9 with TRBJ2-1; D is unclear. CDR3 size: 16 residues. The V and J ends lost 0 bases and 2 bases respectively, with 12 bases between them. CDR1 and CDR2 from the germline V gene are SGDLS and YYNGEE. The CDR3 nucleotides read TGTGCCAGCAGCGTAGGACCCCCGCCCGCCTACAATGAGCAGTTCTTC. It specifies CASSVGPPPAYNEQFF.

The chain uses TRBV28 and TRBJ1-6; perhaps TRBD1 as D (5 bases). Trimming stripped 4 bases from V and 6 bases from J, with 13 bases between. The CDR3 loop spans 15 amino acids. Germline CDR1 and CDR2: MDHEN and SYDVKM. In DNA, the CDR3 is TGTGCCAGCAGTTCGGGGACGGGGTTTAATTCACCCCTCCACTTT. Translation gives CASSSGTGFNSPLHF.

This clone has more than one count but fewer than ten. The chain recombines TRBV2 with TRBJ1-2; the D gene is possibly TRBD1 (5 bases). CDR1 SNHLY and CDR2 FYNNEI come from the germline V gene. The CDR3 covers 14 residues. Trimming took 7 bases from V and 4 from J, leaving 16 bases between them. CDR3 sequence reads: CASTIAGESYGYTF. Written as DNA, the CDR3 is TGTGCCAGCACCATAGCGGGGGAAAGCTATGGCTACACCTTC.

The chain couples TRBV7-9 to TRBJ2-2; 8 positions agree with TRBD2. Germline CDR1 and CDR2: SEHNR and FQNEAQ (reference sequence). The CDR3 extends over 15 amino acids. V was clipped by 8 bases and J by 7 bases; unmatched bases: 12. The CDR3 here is CASGGGTSINGELFF. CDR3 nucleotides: TGTGCCAGCGGTGGTGGGACTAGTATTAACGGGGAGCTGTTTTTT.

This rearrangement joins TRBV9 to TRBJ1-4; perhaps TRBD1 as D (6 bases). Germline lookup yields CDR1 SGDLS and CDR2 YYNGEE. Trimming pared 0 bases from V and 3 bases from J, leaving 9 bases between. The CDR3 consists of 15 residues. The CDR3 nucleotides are TGTGCCAGCAGCGTAGGACAGGCTTCTAATGAAAAACTGTTTTTT. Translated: CASSVGQASNEKLFF.

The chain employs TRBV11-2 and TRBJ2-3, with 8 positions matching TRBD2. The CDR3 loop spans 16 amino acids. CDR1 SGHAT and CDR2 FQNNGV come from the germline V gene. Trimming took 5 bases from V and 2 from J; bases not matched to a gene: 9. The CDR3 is CASSPGTRGITDTQYF. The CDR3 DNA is TGTGCCAGCAGCCCAGGGACTAGGGGGATCACAGATACGCAGTATTTT.

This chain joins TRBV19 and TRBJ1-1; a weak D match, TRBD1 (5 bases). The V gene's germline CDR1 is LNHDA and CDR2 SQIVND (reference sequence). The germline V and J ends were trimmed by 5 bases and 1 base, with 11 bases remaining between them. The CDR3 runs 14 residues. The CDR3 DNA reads TGTGCCAGTAGTGAGGGGCGGACGAACACTGAAGCTTTCTTT. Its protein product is CASSEGRTNTEAFF. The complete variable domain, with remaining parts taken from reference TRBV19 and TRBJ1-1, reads DGGITQSPKYLFRKEGQNVTLSCEQNLNHDAMYWYRQDPGQGLRLIYYSQIVNDFQKGDIAEGYSVSREKKESFPLTVTSAQKNPTAFYLCASSEGRTNTEAFFGQGTRLTVV.

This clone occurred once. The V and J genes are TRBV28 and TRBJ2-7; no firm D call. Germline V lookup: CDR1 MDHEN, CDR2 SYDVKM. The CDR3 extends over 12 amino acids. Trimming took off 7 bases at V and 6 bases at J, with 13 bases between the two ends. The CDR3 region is CASKITPGEQYF. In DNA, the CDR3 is TGTGCCAGCAAGATAACGCCGGGCGAGCAGTACTTC. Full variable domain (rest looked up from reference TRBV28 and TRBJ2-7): DVKVTQSSRYLVKRTGEKVFLECVQDMDHENMFWYRQDPGLGLRLIYFSYDVKMKEKGDIPEGYSVSREKKERFSLILESASTNQTSMYLCASKITPGEQYFGPGTRLTVT.

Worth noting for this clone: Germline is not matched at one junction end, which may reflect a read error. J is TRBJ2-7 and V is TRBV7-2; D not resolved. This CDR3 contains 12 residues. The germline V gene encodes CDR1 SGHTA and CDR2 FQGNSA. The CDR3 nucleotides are TGTGCCAGCAGCTTGACACTCAATCTACCCAACTTC. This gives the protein CASSLTLNLPNF. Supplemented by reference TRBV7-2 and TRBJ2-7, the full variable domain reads GAGVSQSPSNKVTEKGKDVELRCDPISGHTALYWYRQSLGQGLEFLIYFQGNSAPDKSGLPSDRFSAERTGGSVSTLTIQRTQQEDSAVYLCASSLTLNLPNFGPGTRLTVT.

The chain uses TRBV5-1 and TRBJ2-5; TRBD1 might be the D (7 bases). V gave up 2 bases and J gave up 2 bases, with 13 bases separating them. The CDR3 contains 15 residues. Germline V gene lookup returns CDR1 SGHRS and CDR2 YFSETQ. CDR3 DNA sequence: TGCGCCAGCAGCTTCGGGGGACAGAATCAAGAGACCCAGTACTTC. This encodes CASSFGGQNQETQYF.

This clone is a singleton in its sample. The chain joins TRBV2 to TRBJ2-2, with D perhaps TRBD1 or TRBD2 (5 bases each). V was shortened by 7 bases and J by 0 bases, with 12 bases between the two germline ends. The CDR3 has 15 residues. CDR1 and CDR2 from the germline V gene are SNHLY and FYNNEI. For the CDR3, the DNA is TGTGCCAGCAAGGGGACCACCGCGAACACCGGGGAGCTGTTTTTT. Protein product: CASKGTTANTGELFF.

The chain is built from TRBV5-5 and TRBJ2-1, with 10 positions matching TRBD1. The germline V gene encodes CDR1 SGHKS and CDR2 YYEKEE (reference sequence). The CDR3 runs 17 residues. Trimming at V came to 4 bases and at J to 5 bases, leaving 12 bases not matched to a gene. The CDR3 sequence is CASSPALDRGLNNEQFF. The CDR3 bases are TGTGCCAGCAGCCCAGCACTAGACAGGGGGCTAAACAATGAGCAGTTCTTC.

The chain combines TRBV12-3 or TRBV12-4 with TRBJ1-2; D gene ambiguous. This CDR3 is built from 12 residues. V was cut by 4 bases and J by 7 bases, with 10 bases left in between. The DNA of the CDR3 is TGTGCCAGCAGTTCCACAGTGGGTGGCTACACCTTC. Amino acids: CASSSTVGGYTF.

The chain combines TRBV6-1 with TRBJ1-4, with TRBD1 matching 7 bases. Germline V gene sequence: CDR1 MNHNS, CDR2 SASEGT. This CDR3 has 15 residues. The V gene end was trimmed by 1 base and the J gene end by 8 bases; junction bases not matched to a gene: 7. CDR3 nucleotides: TGTGCCAGCAGTGAAGGGGGGACAGTTCGAGAAAAACTGTTTTTT. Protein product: CASSEGGTVREKLFF.

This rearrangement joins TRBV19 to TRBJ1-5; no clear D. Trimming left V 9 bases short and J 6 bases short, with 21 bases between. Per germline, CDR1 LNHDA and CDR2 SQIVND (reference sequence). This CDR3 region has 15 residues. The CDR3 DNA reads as TGTGCCAGCAACAATCTTCTGGTCCCCACTCAGCCCCAGCATTTT. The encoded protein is CASNNLLVPTQPQHF.

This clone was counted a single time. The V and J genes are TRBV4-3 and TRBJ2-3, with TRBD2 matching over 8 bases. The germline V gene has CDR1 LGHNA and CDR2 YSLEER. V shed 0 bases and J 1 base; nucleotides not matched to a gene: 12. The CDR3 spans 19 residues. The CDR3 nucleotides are TGCGCCAGCAGCCAAGAATGGGGGATCGGCGGGAGGCGCACAGATACGCAGTATTTT. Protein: CASSQEWGIGGRRTDTQYF.